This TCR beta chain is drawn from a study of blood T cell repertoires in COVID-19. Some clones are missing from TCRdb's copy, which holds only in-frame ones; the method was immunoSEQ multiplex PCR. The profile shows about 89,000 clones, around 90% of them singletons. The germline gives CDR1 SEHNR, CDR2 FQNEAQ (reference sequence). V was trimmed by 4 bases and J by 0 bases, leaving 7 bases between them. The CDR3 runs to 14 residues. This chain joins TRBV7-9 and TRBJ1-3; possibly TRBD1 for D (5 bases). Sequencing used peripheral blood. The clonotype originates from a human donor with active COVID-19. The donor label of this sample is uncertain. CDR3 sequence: CASSSDSSGNTIYF. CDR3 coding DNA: TGTGCCAGCAGCTCAGACAGCTCTGGAAACACCATATATTTT.